The clone carrying this TCR beta chain came up many times. Its antigen is not known. This record comes from a study of T cell repertoires in cytomegalovirus infection. Study-level information: Public TCR beta signature analysis indicated the presence of both CMV infection and matching HLA type.

Overall study findings and caveats: Within the response measured ex vivo, HLA-C-restricted CMV-specific TCR beta clonotypes were dominant.

V was pared by 3 bases and J by 4 bases, with 7 bases of the junction left unmatched. From germline, CDR1 is ENHRY and CDR2 SYGVKD. This CDR3 is 15 amino acids long. TCRdb re-derived calls from the reads in MiXCR, one entry per CDR3 protein. The sample includes around 740,000 distinct CDR3 sequences, 35% of them seen just once. The source is a human donor in good health (CMV status not recorded). Some clones in this sample may be carry-over from other donors' samples. Sequenced: PBMCs. The chain has TRBV10-3 and TRBJ2-3, with TRBD2 matching 7 bases. CDR3 DNA sequence: TGTGCCATCAGTGACGCGGGAGTTAGGGCAGATACGCAGTATTTT. It codes for CAISDAGVRADTQYF.